What follows are 11 T cell receptor beta chains derived from one specimen sequenced in a study of blood T cell repertoires in COVID-19. Produced via immunoSEQ multiplex PCR; TCRdb's table is partial and in-frame only. The table includes 100,000 to 120,000 clones, 65% to 90% detected once. The sequenced material came from peripheral blood. The receptors here all came from a man aged 45-65 years with acute or convalescent COVID-19.

This clone appeared a single time. The CDR3 sequence: CASRRERATYEQYF. DNA for the CDR3: TGTGCCAGCAGGCGGGAGCGGGCCACCTACGAGCAGTACTTC. The rearrangement uses TRBV2 and TRBJ2-7; 7 bases line up with TRBD2. The CDR3 is made up of 14 amino acids. Per the germline V gene, CDR1 is SNHLY and CDR2 is FYNNEI. The V and J ends lost 6 bases and 2 bases, in that order; junction bases with no gene match: 7. Based on the CDR3 plus reference TRBV2 and TRBJ2-7, the full variable domain is EPEVTQTPSHQVTQMGQEVILRCVPISNHLYFYWYRQILGQKVEFLVSFYNNEISEKSEIFDDQFSVERPDGSNFTLKIRSTKLEDSAMYFCASRRERATYEQYFGPGTRLTVT.

Here the CDR3 reads CAWSDRSGANVLTF. In nucleotides, the CDR3 is TGTGCCTGGAGTGATCGGTCTGGGGCCAACGTCCTGACTTTC. V is TRBV30 and J is TRBJ2-6, with D uncertain. CDR1 and CDR2 (germline): GTSNPN, SVGIG (reference sequence). CDR3 size: 14 residues. The V end lost 1 base, the J end lost 1 base, and 5 bases lay between the germline ends.

The rearrangement uses TRBV27 and TRBJ2-1; 7 nucleotides align to TRBD2. The CDR3 contains 15 residues. The germline V gene has CDR1 MNHEY and CDR2 SMNVEV (reference sequence). V lost 2 bases and J lost 7; bases outside the gene matches: 8. The CDR3 sequence: CASSLRAGARNEQFF. In nucleotides, the CDR3 is TGTGCCAGCAGTTTACGGGCGGGAGCGAGGAATGAGCAGTTCTTC.

This clone was counted once. This chain uses TRBV5-6 with TRBJ2-3, with D possibly TRBD1 on 5 matching bases. The CDR3 covers 13 residues. The germline V gene encodes CDR1 SGHDT and CDR2 YYEEEE. The ends were cut back, 6 bases at V and 2 bases at J, with 10 bases in the middle. DNA of the CDR3: TGTGCCAGCACGCAGGGCTCCACAGATACGCAGTATTTT. This sequence encodes CASTQGSTDTQYF.

The table lists this clone with a few counts. The V and J genes are TRBV27 and TRBJ2-7; TRBD2 agrees at 9 bases. CDR3 length: 14 residues. The junction had 4 bases not matched to a gene; V was cut back by 3 bases and J by 4 bases. Germline-derived CDR1 and CDR2 are MNHEY and SMNVEV (reference sequence). The CDR3 DNA reads as TGTGCCAGCAGTTTTGGAGCGGGAGGTTACGAGCAGTACTTC. Translation: CASSFGAGGYEQYF.

J is TRBJ2-7 and V is TRBV19, with 8 positions matching TRBD1. This CDR3 contains 14 residues. V gave up 6 bases and J gave up 3 bases; unmatched junction bases: 7. In germline, CDR1 is LNHDA, CDR2 SQIVND (reference sequence). The CDR3 region has the DNA TGTGCCAGTAGCCCGGACAGGGATTTCTACGAGCAGTACTTC. This sequence encodes CASSPDRDFYEQYF.

The chain is built from TRBV4-2 and TRBJ1-5; D ambiguous. Germline V gene data show CDR1 as LGHNA and CDR2 as YNFKEQ. This CDR3 has 14 amino acids. V lost 0 bases, J lost 4 bases, and 7 bases lay in between. The CDR3 DNA reads TGTGCCAGCAGCCAAGATAGCATGAATCAGCCCCAGCATTTT. This translates into CASSQDSMNQPQHF.

The chain joins TRBV7-9 to TRBJ2-2; D may be TRBD2 (5 bases). V was pared by 8 bases and J by 5 bases, with 9 bases between. The CDR3 covers 12 residues. Germline V gene lookup returns CDR1 SEHNR and CDR2 FQNEAQ (reference sequence). CDR3 DNA sequence: TGTGCCAGCCTACGGAGGACCGGGGAGCTGTTTTTT. Residues: CASLRRTGELFF.

This clone was recorded many times. The sample carries other DNA sequences with the same CDR3. The gene calls are TRBV29-1 and TRBJ2-7; 10 bases map to TRBD1. Unmatched junction bases numbered 8, after V lost 3 bases and J lost 6 bases. Germline assignment: CDR1 SQVTM and CDR2 ANQGSEA. The CDR3 sequence is 14 residues long. Here the CDR3 reads CSVEPDRGPSEQYF. In DNA form, the CDR3 reads TGCAGCGTTGAGCCCGACAGGGGGCCCAGCGAGCAGTACTTC.

This chain joins TRBV9 and TRBJ2-5; weak D call: TRBD2 (5 bases). Deletions cut 4 bases from V and 2 bases from J, with 12 bases between. The CDR3 runs 14 residues. Per germline, CDR1 SGDLS and CDR2 YYNGEE. The CDR3 nucleotides are TGTGCCAGCAGCACTTGGACTGAGCAAGAGACCCAGTACTTC. Residues: CASSTWTEQETQYF.

This clone is a singleton in its sample. The genes are TRBV3-1 (or the pseudogene TRBV3-2) and TRBJ2-7; maybe TRBD2 (6 bases). The ends were cut back, 2 bases at V and 1 base at J, with 15 bases in the middle. CDR1 and CDR2 from the germline V gene are LGHDT and YNNKEL (reference sequence). The CDR3 covers 16 residues. The CDR3 bases are TGTGCCAGCAGCCAACCACAGCGGGCCGGGTCCTACGAGCAGTACTTC. This translates into CASSQPQRAGSYEQYF.